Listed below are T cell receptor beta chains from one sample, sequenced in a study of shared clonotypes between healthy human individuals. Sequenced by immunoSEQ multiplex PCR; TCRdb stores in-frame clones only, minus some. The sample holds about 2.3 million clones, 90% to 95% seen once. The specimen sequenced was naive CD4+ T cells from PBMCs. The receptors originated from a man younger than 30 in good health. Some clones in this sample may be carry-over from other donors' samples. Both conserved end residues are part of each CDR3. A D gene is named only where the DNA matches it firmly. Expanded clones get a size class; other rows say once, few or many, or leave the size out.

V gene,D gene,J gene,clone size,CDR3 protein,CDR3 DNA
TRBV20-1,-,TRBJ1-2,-,CSASPVYGYTF,TGCAGTGCTAGCCCAGTGTATGGCTACACCTTC
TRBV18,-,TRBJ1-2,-,CASHKEGPDGYTF,TGTGCCAGCCACAAAGAGGGACCGGATGGCTACACCTTC
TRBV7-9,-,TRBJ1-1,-,CASSFVVNTEAFF,TGTGCCAGCAGCTTCGTAGTGAACACTGAAGCTTTCTTT
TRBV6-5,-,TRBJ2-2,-,CASRRGRNTGELFF,TGTGCCAGCAGAAGGGGACGGAACACCGGGGAGCTGTTTTTT
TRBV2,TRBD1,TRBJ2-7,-,CASSDQGASYEQYF,TGTGCCAGCAGTGACCAGGGGGCGAGCTACGAGCAGTACTTC
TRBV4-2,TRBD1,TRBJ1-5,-,CASTQGAGNQPQHF,TGTGCCAGCACCCAGGGGGCGGGCAATCAGCCCCAGCATTTT
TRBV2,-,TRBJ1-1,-,CASVRDTGDTEAFF,TGTGCCAGCGTGAGGGACACCGGTGACACTGAAGCTTTCTTT
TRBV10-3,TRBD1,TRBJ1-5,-,CATTGTAKQPQHF,TGTGCCACCACAGGGACAGCCAAACAGCCCCAGCATTTT
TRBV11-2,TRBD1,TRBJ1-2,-,CASSTRRDRGEDGYTF,TGTGCCAGCAGTACCAGACGGGACAGGGGAGAAGATGGCTACACCTTC
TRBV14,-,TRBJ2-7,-,CASSAYAGQTYEQYF,TGTGCCAGCAGCGCTTACGCGGGACAAACCTACGAGCAGTACTTC
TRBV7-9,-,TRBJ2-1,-,CASSLASGEYNEQFF,TGTGCCAGCAGCTTGGCGAGCGGCGAGTACAATGAGCAGTTCTTC
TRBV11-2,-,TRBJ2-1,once,CASSLDGRFSYNEQFF,TGTGCCAGCAGCTTAGATGGGCGTTTCTCCTACAATGAGCAGTTCTTC
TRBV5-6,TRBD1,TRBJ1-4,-,CASSWNRGLSEKLFF,TGTGCCAGCAGTTGGAACAGGGGGCTTAGTGAAAAACTGTTTTTT
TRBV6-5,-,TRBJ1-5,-,CASSYSGWEEPQHF,TGTGCCAGCAGTTACTCAGGTTGGGAGGAGCCCCAGCATTTT
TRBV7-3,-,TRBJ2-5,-,CASSPRAQETQYF,TGTGCCAGCAGCCCCCGGGCCCAAGAGACCCAGTACTTC
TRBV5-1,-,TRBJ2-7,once,CASSSLGGSSYEQYF,TGCGCCAGCAGCTCTCTCGGGGGCAGCTCCTACGAGCAGTACTTC
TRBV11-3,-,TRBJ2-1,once,CASSPRGSRSYNEQFF,TGTGCCAGCAGCCCCCGAGGGAGTCGCTCCTACAATGAGCAGTTCTTC
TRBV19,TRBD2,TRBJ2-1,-,CASSIGLAVSEQFF,TGTGCCAGTAGTATAGGACTAGCGGTCAGTGAGCAGTTCTTC
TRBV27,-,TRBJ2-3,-,CASSLRRRADTQYF,TGTGCCAGCAGTTTACGGCGCAGGGCAGATACGCAGTATTTT
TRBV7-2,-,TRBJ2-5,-,CASSLEASVLQETQYF,TGTGCCAGCAGCTTAGAAGCCAGTGTTCTTCAAGAGACCCAGTACTTC
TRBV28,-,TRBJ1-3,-,CASSLSPGYTIYF,TGTGCCAGCAGTTTATCCCCGGGTTACACCATATATTTT
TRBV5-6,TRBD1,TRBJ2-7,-,CASSGGTGEDNPYEQYF,TGTGCCAGCAGCGGGGGGACAGGGGAAGATAATCCCTACGAGCAGTACTTC
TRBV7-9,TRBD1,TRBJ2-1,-,CASSYGQGRNEQFF,TGTGCCAGCAGCTACGGACAGGGAAGGAATGAGCAGTTCTTC
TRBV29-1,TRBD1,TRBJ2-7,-,CSVEERIRDRGRKQYF,TGCAGCGTTGAAGAACGGATCAGGGACAGGGGGAGGAAGCAGTACTTC
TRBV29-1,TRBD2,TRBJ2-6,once,CSVGGGANVLTF,TGCAGCGTTGGGGGGGGAGCCAACGTCCTGACTTTC
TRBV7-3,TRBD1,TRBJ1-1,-,CASSLTRTGPTEAFF,TGTGCCAGCAGCTTAACAAGGACAGGGCCCACTGAAGCTTTCTTT
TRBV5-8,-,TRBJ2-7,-,CADTRGPSYEQYF,TGTGCGGACACCCGCGGCCCCTCCTACGAGCAGTACTTC
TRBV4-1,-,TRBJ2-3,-,CASSQGWITDTQYF,TGCGCCAGCAGCCAAGGATGGATCACAGATACGCAGTATTTT
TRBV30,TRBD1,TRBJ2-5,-,CAWSQGAAETQYF,TGTGCCTGGAGTCAGGGGGCTGCAGAGACCCAGTACTTC
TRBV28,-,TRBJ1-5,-,CASSLTGAASGQPQHF,TGTGCCAGCAGTTTGACGGGGGCCGCTAGCGGTCAGCCCCAGCATTTT
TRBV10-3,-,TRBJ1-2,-,CAITPVRGRTYGYTF,TGTGCCATCACCCCGGTAAGGGGACGAACTTATGGCTACACTTTC
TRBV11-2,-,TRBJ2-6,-,CASTRAPGANVLTF,TGTGCCAGCACCAGAGCCCCTGGGGCCAACGTCCTGACTTTC
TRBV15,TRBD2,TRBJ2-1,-,CATSPHLAGGRYNEQFF,TGTGCCACCAGCCCGCACCTAGCGGGAGGGAGGTACAATGAGCAGTTCTTC
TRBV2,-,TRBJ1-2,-,CASFPRLGGYTF,TGTGCCAGCTTCCCTCGACTAGGGGGCTACACCTTC
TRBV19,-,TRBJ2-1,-,CASRALGFYNEQFF,TGTGCCAGTAGGGCTCTAGGGTTCTACAATGAGCAGTTCTTC
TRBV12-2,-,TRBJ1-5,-,CASRSTPGTPHISGGPHQPQHF,TGTGCAAGTCGCTCTACTCCCGGGACGCCCCATATCAGCGGGGGGCCACATCAGCCCCAGCATTTT
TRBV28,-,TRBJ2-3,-,CASSLVTGFVDTQYF,TGTGCCAGCAGCTTAGTGACTGGTTTTGTAGATACGCAGTATTTT
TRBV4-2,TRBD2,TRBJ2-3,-,CASSQDGTSGRAGTDTQYF,TGTGCCAGCAGCCAAGACGGGACTAGCGGGAGGGCCGGCACAGATACGCAGTATTTT
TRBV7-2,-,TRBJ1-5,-,CASSLSGVLDQPQHF,TGTGCCAGCAGCCTTTCGGGGGTTCTAGATCAGCCCCAGCATTTT
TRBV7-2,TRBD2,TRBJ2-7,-,CASSSMAGLANEQYF,TGTGCCAGCAGCTCAATGGCTGGACTAGCTAACGAGCAGTACTTC
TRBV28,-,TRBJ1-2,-,CASSLRSAGGYTF,TGTGCCAGCAGTTTACGGTCCGCGGGTGGCTACACCTTC
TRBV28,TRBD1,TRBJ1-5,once,CASSLPPDRGYQPQHF,TGTGCCAGCAGTTTACCGCCTGACAGGGGATATCAGCCCCAGCATTTT
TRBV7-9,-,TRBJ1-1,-,CASSLVDEAFF,TGTGCCAGCAGCTTGGTGGATGAAGCTTTCTTT
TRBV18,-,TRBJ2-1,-,CASSPSGLHSYNEQFF,TGTGCCAGCTCACCAAGCGGCTTACACTCCTACAATGAGCAGTTCTTC
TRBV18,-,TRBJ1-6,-,CASSPGPSSYNSPLHF,TGTGCCAGCTCACCAGGGCCGAGCTCCTATAATTCACCCCTCCACTTT